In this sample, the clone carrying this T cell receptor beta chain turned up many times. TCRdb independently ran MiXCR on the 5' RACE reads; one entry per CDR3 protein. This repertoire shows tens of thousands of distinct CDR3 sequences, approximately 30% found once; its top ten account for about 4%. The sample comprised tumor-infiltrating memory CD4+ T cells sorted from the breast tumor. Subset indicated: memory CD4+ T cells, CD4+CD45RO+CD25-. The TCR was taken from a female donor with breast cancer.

The CDR3 DNA follows: TGTGCCAGCCAGGGGCCCGCCTACGAGCAGTACTTC. Its protein product is CASQGPAYEQYF. The chain is built from TRBV6-1 and TRBJ2-7, with D possibly being TRBD1 (6 bases). Trimming removed 8 bases at V and 2 bases at J, with 10 bases between. The CDR3 spans 12 residues. Germline V gene data show CDR1 as MNHNS and CDR2 as SASEGT.